The 5 T cell receptor beta chains reported below all come from one sample, sequenced in a study of T cells in Graves' hyperthyroidism and ophthalmopathy. Researchers amplified the TCR beta CDR3 regions from RNA transcripts. When the TCR CDR3 underwent first-round RT-PCR, the HTBI primer set was used. TCRdb itself ran the multiplex PCR reads through MiXCR, one entry per CDR3 protein. The sample includes about 400,000 distinct CDR3 sequences, around 13% of them seen just once. The sample consisted of blood. The receptors here all came from a woman between 18 and 29 years old with Graves' hyperthyroidism.

In its sample, this clonotype was seen many times. CDR3 sequence reads: CSADSEHHRNEQFF. DNA of the CDR3: TGCAGTGCTGATAGCGAACACCACCGCAATGAGCAGTTCTTC. The rearrangement joins TRBV20-1 to TRBJ2-1; D might be TRBD2 (5 bases). This CDR3 region has 14 residues. Germline V gene lookup returns CDR1 DFQATT and CDR2 SNEGSKA (reference sequence). The V end lost 5 bases, the J end lost 6 bases, and 17 bases lay between the germline ends.

J is TRBJ1-4 and V is TRBV20-1; 8 nucleotides agree with TRBD1. CDR3 length: 14 residues. The germline V gene has CDR1 DFQATT and CDR2 SNEGSKA (reference sequence). V lost 6 bases to trimming and J lost 6 bases; unmatched junction nucleotides: 9. Here the CDR3 DNA reads TGCAGTGCCGAACGGACAGGGTGGGATGAAAAACTGTTTTTT. This sequence encodes CSAERTGWDEKLFF.

As to this clonotype: It may be a read error: a sequence one base away is much more abundant. V is TRBV9 and J is TRBJ2-1, with 10 bases aligning to TRBD2. Germline lookup yields CDR1 SGDLS and CDR2 YYNGEE. CDR3 length equals 16 residues. J gave up 1 base and V 10 bases, and 11 bases lay outside the gene matches. CDR3 sequence reads: CAGTGLAGVSYNEQFF. CDR3 DNA sequence: TGTGCCGGCACCGGGCTAGCGGGGGTTTCCTACAATGAGCAGTTCTTC.

Of note for this clonotype: The germline gene is not matched at one end of the junction; a read error may be the cause. The genes are TRBV6-1 and TRBJ1-2, with a tentative D call TRBD1 (5 bases). Germline values: CDR1 MNHNS, CDR2 SASEGT. The CDR3 runs to 14 residues. The CDR3 loop reads CASSPGTGTYGYNF. CDR3 coding DNA: TGTGCCAGCAGTCCCGGGACGGGTACCTATGGCTACAACTTC.

As to this clonotype: A clone one base away is much larger, so this may be a read error. The chain is built from TRBV28 and TRBJ2-5; either TRBD1 or TRBD2 may supply D (5 bases each). Germline CDR1 is MDHEN and CDR2 is SYDVKM. Trimming left V 10 bases short and J 2 bases short, with 20 bases between. The CDR3 spans 15 residues. Here the CDR3 DNA reads TGTGCCACCTCCCCCCCCCCCGGGACGCAAGAGACCCAGTACTTC. This gives the protein CATSPPPGTQETQYF. The full variable domain, its missing parts supplied by reference TRBV28 and TRBJ2-5, is DVKVTQSSRYLVKRTGEKVFLECVQDMDHENMFWYRQDPGLGLRLIYFSYDVKMKEKGDIPEGYSVSREKKERFSLILESASTNQTSMYLCATSPPPGTQETQYFGPGTRLLVL.